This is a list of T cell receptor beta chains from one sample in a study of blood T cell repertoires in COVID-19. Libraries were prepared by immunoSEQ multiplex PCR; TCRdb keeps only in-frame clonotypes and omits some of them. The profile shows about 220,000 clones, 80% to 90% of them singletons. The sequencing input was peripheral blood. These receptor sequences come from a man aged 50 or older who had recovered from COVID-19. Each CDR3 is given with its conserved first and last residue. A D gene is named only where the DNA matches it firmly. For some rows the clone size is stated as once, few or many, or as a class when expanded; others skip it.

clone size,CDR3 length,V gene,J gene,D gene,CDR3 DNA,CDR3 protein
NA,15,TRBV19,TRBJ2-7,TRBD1,TGTGCCAGTAGTATTAAGGGACAGGGCTTCTACGAGCAGTACTTC,CASSIKGQGFYEQYF
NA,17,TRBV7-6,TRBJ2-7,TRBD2,TGTGCCAGCAGCTTGGGAGATCCGCGGGAGGGCTCCTACGAGCAGTACTTC,CASSLGDPREGSYEQYF
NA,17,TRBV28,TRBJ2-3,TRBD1,TGTGCCAGCAGTTCTGACAGGGGGCGAAGGGGCACAGATACGCAGTATTTT,CASSSDRGRRGTDTQYF
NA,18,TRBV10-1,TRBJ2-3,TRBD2,TGCGCCAGCAGTGAGTCTGCGACTAGCGGGACTAGCAGAGATACGCAGTATTTT,CASSESATSGTSRDTQYF
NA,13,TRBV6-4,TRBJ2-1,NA,TGTGCCAGCAGTGAAGCGACCTACAATGAGCAGTTCTTC,CASSEATYNEQFF
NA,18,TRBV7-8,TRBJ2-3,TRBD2,TGTGCCAGCAGCACCTCAGGACTAGCGGGAGGGTTAGCAGATACGCAGTATTTT,CASSTSGLAGGLADTQYF
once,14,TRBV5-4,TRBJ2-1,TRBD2,TGTGCCAGCAGCTTCGGCGGGAGATACAGTGAGCAGTTCTTC,CASSFGGRYSEQFF
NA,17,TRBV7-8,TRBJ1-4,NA,TGTGCCAGCAGCCCACGCCAGGCGCAGACCATGAATTTAAAACTGTTTTTT,CASSPRQAQTMNLKLFF
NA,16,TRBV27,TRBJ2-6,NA,TGTGCCAGCAGTCCCCCGGAGGGCTCTGGGGCCAACGTCCTGACTTTC,CASSPPEGSGANVLTF
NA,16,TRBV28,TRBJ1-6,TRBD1,TGTGCCAGCAGTTTTAGGCAGGGGGTCGAGAGTTCACCCCTCCACTTT,CASSFRQGVESSPLHF
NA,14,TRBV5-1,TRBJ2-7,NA,TGCGCCAGCAGTCGATCGCGGGATGCCTACGAGCAGTACTTC,CASSRSRDAYEQYF
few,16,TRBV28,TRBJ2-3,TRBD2,TGTGCCAGCAGTTCCTTCACTAGCGGGAGTGAGGATACGCAGTATTTT,CASSSFTSGSEDTQYF
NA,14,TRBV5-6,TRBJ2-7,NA,TGTGCCAGCAGCTTGGGGCAGGTAGGCAACGAGCAGTACTTC,CASSLGQVGNEQYF
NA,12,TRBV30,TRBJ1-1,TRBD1,TGTGCCTGGGACAGGGGCGCCACTGAAGCTTTCTTT,CAWDRGATEAFF
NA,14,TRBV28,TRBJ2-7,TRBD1,TGTGCCAGCAGTCCTCAGGGGGCGCAGCGCGTGCAGTACTTC,CASSPQGAQRVQYF
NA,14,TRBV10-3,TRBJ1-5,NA,TGTGCCATCAGTGCGGGAAAACAGGGACAGCCCCAGCATTTT,CAISAGKQGQPQHF
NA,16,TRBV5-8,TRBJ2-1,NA,TGTGCCAGCAGCTTGCCCCACAGGAGCTCCTACAATGAGCAGTTCTTC,CASSLPHRSSYNEQFF
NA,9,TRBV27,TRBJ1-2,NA,TGTGCCAGCAGTCAGGGCTACACCTTC,CASSQGYTF
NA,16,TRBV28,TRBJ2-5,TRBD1,TGTGCCAGCAGTTTAGCCGGGACAGGGAGTAGGGAGACCCAGTACTTC,CASSLAGTGSRETQYF
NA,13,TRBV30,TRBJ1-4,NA,TGTGCCTGGACGAGAGGGAGTGGGGAAAAACTGTTTTTT,CAWTRGSGEKLFF
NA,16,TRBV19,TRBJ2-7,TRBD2,TGTGCCAGTGGGACTAGCACTACACTGGCATCCTACGAGCAGTACTTC,CASGTSTTLASYEQYF
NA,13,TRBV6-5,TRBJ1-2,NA,TGTGCCAGCAGTTACGACAGAAACTATGGCTACACCTTC,CASSYDRNYGYTF
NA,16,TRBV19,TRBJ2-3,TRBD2,TGTGCCAGTAGCCAAACCGGACTAGCGGTCACAGATACGCAGTATTTT,CASSQTGLAVTDTQYF
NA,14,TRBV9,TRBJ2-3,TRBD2,TGTGCCAGCAGCGCTAGCGGCCTCACAGATACGCAGTATTTT,CASSASGLTDTQYF
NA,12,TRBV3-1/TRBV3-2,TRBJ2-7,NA,TGTGCCAGCAGCCAATCTTCCTACGAGCAGTACTTC,CASSQSSYEQYF
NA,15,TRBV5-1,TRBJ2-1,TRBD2,TGCGCCAGCAGCACCGGGACTAGCGGATACAATGAGCAGTTCTTC,CASSTGTSGYNEQFF
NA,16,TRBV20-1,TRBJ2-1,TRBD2,TGCAGTGCTAGTGTGGCTAGCGGGAGGGTTTACAATGAGCAGTTCTTC,CSASVASGRVYNEQFF
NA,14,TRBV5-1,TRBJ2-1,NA,TGCGCCAGCAGCTTGGTCAGCGGGTCCGTTGAGCAGTTCTTC,CASSLVSGSVEQFF
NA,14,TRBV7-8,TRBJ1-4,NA,TGTGCCAGCAGCTTACGACTCGGAGGTGAAAAACTGTTTTTT,CASSLRLGGEKLFF
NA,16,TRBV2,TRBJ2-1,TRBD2,TGTGCCAGCAGTGTCAGGGCTAGCGGTAAATACAATGAGCAGTTCTTC,CASSVRASGKYNEQFF
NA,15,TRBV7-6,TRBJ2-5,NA,TGTGCCAGCAGCCTAGGGGGTGCGGGGGCCGAGACCCAGTACTTC,CASSLGGAGAETQYF
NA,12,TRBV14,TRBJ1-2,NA,TGTGCCAGCAGCTTTACGGGGGGTCTCTCTGACTTC,CASSFTGGLSDF
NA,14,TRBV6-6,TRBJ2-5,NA,TGTGCCAGCAGGATGGACTGGACCGAGGGGACCCAGTACTTC,CASRMDWTEGTQYF
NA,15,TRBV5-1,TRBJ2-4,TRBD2,TGCGCCAGCAGCTTGGGCGAGACTAGCGGGGACATTCAGTACTTC,CASSLGETSGDIQYF
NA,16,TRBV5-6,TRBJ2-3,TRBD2,TGTGCCAGCAGCGATAGCGGGAGGATACTCACAGATACGCAGTATTTT,CASSDSGRILTDTQYF
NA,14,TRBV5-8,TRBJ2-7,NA,TGTGCCAGCAGCTTGGCGGGACTTAACTACGAGCAGTACTTC,CASSLAGLNYEQYF
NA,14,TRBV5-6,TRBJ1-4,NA,TGTGCCAGCAGCTTGAGGAGTCTTGTGGAAAAACTGTTTTTT,CASSLRSLVEKLFF
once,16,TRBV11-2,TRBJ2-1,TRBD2,TGTGCCAGCAGCTTACCAGCGGGGCGGCAACACAATGAGCAGTTCTTC,CASSLPAGRQHNEQFF
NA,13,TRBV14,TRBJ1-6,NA,TGTGCCAGCAGCCGCGGAGGCAATTCACCCCTCCACTTT,CASSRGGNSPLHF
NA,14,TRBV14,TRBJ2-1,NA,TGTGCCAGCAGCCAAACTCTAACTGGCAATGAGCAGTTCTTC,CASSQTLTGNEQFF
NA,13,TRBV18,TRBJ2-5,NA,TGTGCCAGCTCACTCAGGTACCAAGAGACCCAGTACTTC,CASSLRYQETQYF
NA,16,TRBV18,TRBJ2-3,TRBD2,TGTGCCAGCTCACCAACACTAGCGGGAGGTTCAGATACGCAGTATTTT,CASSPTLAGGSDTQYF
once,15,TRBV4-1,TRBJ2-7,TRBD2,TGCGCCAGCAGCCAAGTACTAGCGGGAGCCTACGAGCAGTACTTC,CASSQVLAGAYEQYF
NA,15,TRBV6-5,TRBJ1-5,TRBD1,TGTGCCAGCAGTAGACAGGGGGAAATAAATCAGCCCCAGCATTTT,CASSRQGEINQPQHF
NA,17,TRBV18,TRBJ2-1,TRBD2,TGTGCCAGCTCACCACCGGGACTAGCGGGACCTTACAATGAGCAGTTCTTC,CASSPPGLAGPYNEQFF
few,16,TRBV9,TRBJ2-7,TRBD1,TGTGCCAGCAGCGTAGAGGAGCAGGGGGCGCGTTACGAGCAGTACTTC,CASSVEEQGARYEQYF
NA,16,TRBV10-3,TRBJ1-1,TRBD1,TGTGCCATCAGTGAGAGAGGCAGACAGGGGGGCACTGAAGCTTTCTTT,CAISERGRQGGTEAFF
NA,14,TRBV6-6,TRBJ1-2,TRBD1,TGTGCCAGCGAAACAGGGGACCTACTCTATGGCTACACCTTC,CASETGDLLYGYTF
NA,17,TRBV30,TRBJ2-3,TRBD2,TGTGCCTGGAGTGCCGCCCTAGCGGGAGTTGGGACAGATACGCAGTATTTT,CAWSAALAGVGTDTQYF
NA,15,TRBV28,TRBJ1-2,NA,TGTGCCAGCACCGGGGTGCCCGGGGAAAGCTATGGCTACACCTTC,CASTGVPGESYGYTF
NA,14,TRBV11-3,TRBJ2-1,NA,TGTGCCAGCGGACAGCTAGGGCAGAACAATGAGCAGTTCTTC,CASGQLGQNNEQFF
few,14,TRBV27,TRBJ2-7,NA,TGTGCCAGCAGTTTAAGAATGGGGCTCTACGAGCAGTACTTC,CASSLRMGLYEQYF
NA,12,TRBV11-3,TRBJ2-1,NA,TGTGCCAGCAGCTTGGGGGGTCCTGAGCAGTTCTTC,CASSLGGPEQFF